This T cell receptor (beta chain) was profiled in a study of human T cells and chemical hapten exposure. On the study more broadly: After 6 days, upper back 0.01% DPC patch tests were scored. Study conclusions and caveats: Expanded TCR sets contained significantly more large CDR3 similarity clusters than controls.

The study's library attached unique molecular identifiers to single cDNA molecules. TCRdb ran MiXCR on the RACE reads and lists one entry per CDR3 protein. In the table there are tens of thousands of distinct CDR3 sequences, about 9.4% of which are singletons. This clonotype ranks as medium-sized (0.01 to 0.1%). Its antigen is currently unknown. Time point: pre-sensitization, week 0. Treatment described: therapeutic diphenylcyclopropenone sensitization with weekly scalp DPC. Venepuncture was done earlier than the placement of each patch test. V was trimmed by 1 base and J by 6 bases, leaving 17 bases between them. There are 16 residues in the CDR3. CDR1 is SGHDT and CDR2 is YYEEEE in the germline V gene.

The starting material was whole blood, obtained in connection with sensitization to the hapten diphenylcyclopropenone (DPC). This clonotype originated in a middle-aged woman with alopecia areata. Some clones in this sample may be carry-over from other donors' samples. The gene calls are TRBV5-6 and TRBJ2-1, with D maybe TRBD1 (5 bases). The CDR3 DNA follows: TGTGCCAGCAGCTTGAGACCCTCCGCAGGGATCAATGAGCAGTTCTTC. Protein product: CASSLRPSAGINEQFF.